The clone carrying this T cell receptor beta chain has ten or more counts. Its antigen is not identified. The record originates from a study of early T cells in non-severe SARS-CoV-2 infection. The ends lost 4 bases at V and 3 bases at J; junction bases unmatched: 4. Germline V gene data show CDR1 as SGHTA and CDR2 as FQGNSA. The CDR3 totals 14 residues. Study-wide points: Missing private and CD4 specificities, VDJdb matching favored anti-spike CD8 responses.

Researchers tagged individual cDNA molecules with unique molecular identifiers. Each CDR3 protein is one row after TCRdb ran MiXCR on the 5' RACE reads. The sample gives roughly 45,000 distinct CDR3 sequences, about 4.1% of which show up once; 5% to 7.5% is in the top ten. The receptor was derived from an adult who was a healthcare worker with PCR-confirmed SARS-CoV-2 infection or an uninfected control (not recorded which). Sequenced: whole blood. The chain carries TRBV7-2 and TRBJ2-3, with 7 nucleotides matching TRBD1. DNA for the CDR3: TGTGCCAGCAGCTCCGTACAGGGGACAGATACGCAGTATTTT. Amino acid sequence: CASSSVQGTDTQYF.